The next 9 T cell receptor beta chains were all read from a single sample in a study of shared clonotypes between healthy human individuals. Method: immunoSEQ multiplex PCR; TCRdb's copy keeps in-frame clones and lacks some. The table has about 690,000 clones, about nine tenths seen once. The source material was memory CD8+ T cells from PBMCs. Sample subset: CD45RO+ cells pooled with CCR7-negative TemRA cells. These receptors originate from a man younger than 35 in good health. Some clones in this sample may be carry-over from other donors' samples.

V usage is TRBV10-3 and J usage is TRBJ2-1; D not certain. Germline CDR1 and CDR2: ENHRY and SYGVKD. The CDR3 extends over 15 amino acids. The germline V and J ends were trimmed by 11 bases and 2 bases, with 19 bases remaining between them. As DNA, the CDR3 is TGTGCCTCCTCCTCCTCCGAGTATACCTACAATGAGCAGTTCTTC. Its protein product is CASSSSEYTYNEQFF.

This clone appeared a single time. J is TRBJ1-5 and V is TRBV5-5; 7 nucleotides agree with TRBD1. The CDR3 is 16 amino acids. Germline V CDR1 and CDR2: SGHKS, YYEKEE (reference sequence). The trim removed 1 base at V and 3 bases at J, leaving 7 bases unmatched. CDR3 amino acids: CASSLYAGGNNQPQHF. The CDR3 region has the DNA TGTGCCAGCAGCTTGTACGCAGGGGGTAACAATCAGCCCCAGCATTTT.

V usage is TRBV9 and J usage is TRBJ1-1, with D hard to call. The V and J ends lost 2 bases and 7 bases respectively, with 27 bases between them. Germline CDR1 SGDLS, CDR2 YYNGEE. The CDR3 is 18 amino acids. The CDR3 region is CASSVQPSTALIPNEAFF. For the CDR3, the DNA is TGTGCCAGCAGCGTCCAGCCCTCCACAGCACTTATCCCGAATGAAGCTTTCTTT.

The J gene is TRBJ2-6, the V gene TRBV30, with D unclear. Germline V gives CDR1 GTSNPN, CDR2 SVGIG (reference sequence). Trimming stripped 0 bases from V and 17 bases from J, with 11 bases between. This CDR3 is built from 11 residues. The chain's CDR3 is CAWSVGLRMTF. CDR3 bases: TGTGCCTGGAGTGTTGGGCTTCGGATGACTTTC.

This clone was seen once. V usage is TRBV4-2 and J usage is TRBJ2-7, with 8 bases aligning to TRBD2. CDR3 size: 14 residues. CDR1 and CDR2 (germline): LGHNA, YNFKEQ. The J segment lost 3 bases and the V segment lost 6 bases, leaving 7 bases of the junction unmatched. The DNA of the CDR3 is TGTGCCAGCAGTTCGACTAGCGTATTCTACGAGCAGTACTTC. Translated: CASSSTSVFYEQYF.

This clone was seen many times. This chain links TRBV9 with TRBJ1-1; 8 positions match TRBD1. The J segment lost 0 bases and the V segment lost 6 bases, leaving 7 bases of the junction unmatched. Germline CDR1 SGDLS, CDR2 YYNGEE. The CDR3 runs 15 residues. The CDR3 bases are TGTGCCAGCACCATGACAGGGGAAATGAACACTGAAGCTTTCTTT. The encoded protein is CASTMTGEMNTEAFF. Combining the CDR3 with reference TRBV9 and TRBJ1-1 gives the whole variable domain DSGVTQTPKHLITATGQRVTLRCSPRSGDLSVYWYQQSLDQGLQFLIQYYNGEERAKGNILERFSAQQFPDLHSELNLSSLELGDSALYFCASTMTGEMNTEAFFGQGTRLTVV.

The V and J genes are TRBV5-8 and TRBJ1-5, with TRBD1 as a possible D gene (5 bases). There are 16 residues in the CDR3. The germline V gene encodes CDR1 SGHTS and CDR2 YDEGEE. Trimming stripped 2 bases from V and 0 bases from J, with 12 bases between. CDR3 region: CASSLGDRYSNQPQHF. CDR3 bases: TGTGCCAGCAGCTTAGGGGACCGCTATAGCAATCAGCCCCAGCATTTT.

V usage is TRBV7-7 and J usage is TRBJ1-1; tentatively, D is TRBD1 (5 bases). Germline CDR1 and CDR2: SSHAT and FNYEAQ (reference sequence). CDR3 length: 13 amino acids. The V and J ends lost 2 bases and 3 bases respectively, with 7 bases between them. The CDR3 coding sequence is TGTGCCAGCAGCTTATCCAGGGACACTGAAGCTTTCTTT. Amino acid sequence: CASSLSRDTEAFF.

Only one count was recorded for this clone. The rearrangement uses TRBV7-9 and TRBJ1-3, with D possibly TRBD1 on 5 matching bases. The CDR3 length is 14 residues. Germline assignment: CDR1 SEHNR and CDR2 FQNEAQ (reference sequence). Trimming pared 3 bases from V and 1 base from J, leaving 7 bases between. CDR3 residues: CASSFSGSGNTIYF. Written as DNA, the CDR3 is TGTGCCAGCAGCTTTTCAGGGTCTGGAAACACCATATATTTT.